One sample yielded the 15 T cell receptor beta chains listed below, sequenced in a study of T cell responses to AZD1222 COVID-19 vaccine. The protocol was immunoSEQ multiplex PCR, while the TCRdb copy is restricted to in-frame clones and leaves out a portion. The sample holds about 140,000 clones, about 90% seen once. The input for sequencing was peripheral blood, taken on day 0 of AZD1222 vaccination. The source is an adult in good health.

V is TRBV24-1 and J is TRBJ2-7, with TRBD1 matching 7 bases. The CDR3 spans 13 residues. Germline CDR1 is KGHDR and CDR2 is SFDVKD. V gave up 11 bases and J gave up 2 bases; unmatched junction bases: 8. The CDR3 DNA reads as TGTGCCAGAAATCGACAGGGAGCCTACGAGCAGTACTTC. It translates to CARNRQGAYEQYF.

The chain has TRBV11-3 and TRBJ1-1; no clear D. The CDR3 runs 12 residues. Germline CDR1 SGHNT, CDR2 YENEEA. The V and J ends lost 5 bases and 8 bases respectively, with 12 bases between them. CDR3 DNA sequence: TGTGCCAGCAGCCCCTCGGGGAAAGAAGCTTTCTTT. Protein: CASSPSGKEAFF.

The V call is TRBV19, the J call TRBJ2-1, with D hard to call. This CDR3 contains 14 residues. Trimming left V 7 bases short and J 6 bases short, with 16 bases between. Per germline, CDR1 LNHDA and CDR2 SQIVND (reference sequence). The CDR3 protein is CASMVGLTGNEQFF. In DNA, the CDR3 is TGTGCCAGTATGGTCGGGCTTACGGGCAATGAGCAGTTCTTC. The variable domain in full, completed from reference TRBV19 and TRBJ2-1, reads DGGITQSPKYLFRKEGQNVTLSCEQNLNHDAMYWYRQDPGQGLRLIYYSQIVNDFQKGDIAEGYSVSREKKESFPLTVTSAQKNPTAFYLCASMVGLTGNEQFFGPGTRLTVL.

The V gene is TRBV19, the J gene TRBJ1-2; 9 positions agree with TRBD1. The CDR3 is made up of 13 amino acids. Germline assignment: CDR1 LNHDA and CDR2 SQIVND (reference sequence). V was pared by 6 bases and J by 4 bases, with 3 bases of the junction left unmatched. For the CDR3, the DNA is TGTGCCAGTAGCGGACAGGGGTCCTATGGCTACACCTTC. Translated: CASSGQGSYGYTF.

The V gene is TRBV6-6, the J gene TRBJ1-3; TRBD1 is a possible D gene (6 bases). Germline lookup yields CDR1 MNHNY and CDR2 SVGAGI (reference sequence). The V end was cut by 9 bases, the J end by 4 bases, with 22 bases between. The CDR3 extends over 16 amino acids. Here the CDR3 reads CASNPAGVSLGNTIYF. CDR3 nucleotides: TGTGCCAGTAACCCGGCAGGGGTTTCGTTGGGAAACACCATATATTTT.

This chain uses TRBV4-3 with TRBJ2-7; weak D call: TRBD1 (6 bases). The CDR3 length is 15 residues. Trimming cost V 2 bases and J 1 base, with 12 bases left between them. CDR1 and CDR2 from the germline V gene are LGHNA and YSLEER. The CDR3 here is CASSQHAQGSYEQYF. The CDR3 DNA follows: TGCGCCAGCAGCCAACACGCGCAGGGGTCCTACGAGCAGTACTTC.

This chain joins TRBV4-1 and TRBJ1-3; D unclear. CDR3 size: 17 residues. Trimming removed 1 base from V and 0 bases from J, with 13 bases in between. From germline, CDR1 is MGHRA and CDR2 YSYEKL. This chain's CDR3 is CASSQGRGRTSGNTIYF. DNA for the CDR3: TGCGCCAGCAGCCAAGGACGCGGCAGAACCTCTGGAAACACCATATATTTT.

This chain links TRBV19 with TRBJ1-5, with 7 bases aligning to TRBD1. This CDR3 contains 18 residues. J gave up 2 bases and V 4 bases, and 14 bases lay outside the gene matches. Germline V gene sequence: CDR1 LNHDA, CDR2 SQIVND (reference sequence). CDR3 sequence reads: CASSTLTGMGMGNQPQHF. The CDR3 DNA reads as TGTGCCAGTAGTACCCTGACAGGGATGGGAATGGGCAATCAGCCCCAGCATTTT.

V is TRBV7-9 and J is TRBJ2-1, with D possibly being TRBD1 or TRBD2 (5 bases each). Germline CDR1 reads SEHNR; CDR2 reads FQNEAQ (reference sequence). Trimming left V 3 bases short and J 5 bases short, with 5 bases between. CDR3 length equals 12 residues. CDR3 sequence (DNA): TGTGCCAGCAGCTTGGGGGACAATGAGCAGTTCTTC. It codes for CASSLGDNEQFF.

This clone was seen only a few times. The chain joins TRBV3-1 (or the pseudogene TRBV3-2) to TRBJ1-1; D gene ambiguous. Looked up from germline, CDR1 is LGHDT and CDR2 is YNNKEL (reference sequence). This CDR3 comprises 11 residues. V gave up 4 bases and J gave up 6 bases, with 6 bases separating them. CDR3 sequence reads: CASSLGAEAFF. CDR3 nucleotide sequence: TGTGCCAGCAGCCTAGGTGCTGAAGCTTTCTTT.

The rearrangement links TRBV11-3 to TRBJ1-2; D uncertain. CDR1 and CDR2 from the germline V gene are SGHNT and YENEEA. The CDR3 has 15 amino acids. Between the trimmed V and J ends, which lost 3 bases and 0 bases, there was a span of 11 bases. CDR3 protein: CASSFSVGSNYGYTF. As DNA, the CDR3 is TGTGCCAGCAGCTTTTCAGTTGGGTCTAACTATGGCTACACCTTC.

V is TRBV19 and J is TRBJ1-2, with 8 bases lining up with TRBD1. CDR3 length: 14 amino acids. J gave up 0 bases and V 5 bases, and 2 bases lay outside the gene matches. Germline assignment: CDR1 LNHDA and CDR2 SQIVND (reference sequence). CDR3 sequence (DNA): TGTGCCAGTAGTCTGGGACAGGCTAACTATGGCTACACCTTC. Translation gives CASSLGQANYGYTF. The full variable domain, with the rest looked up from reference TRBV19 and TRBJ1-2, is DGGITQSPKYLFRKEGQNVTLSCEQNLNHDAMYWYRQDPGQGLRLIYYSQIVNDFQKGDIAEGYSVSREKKESFPLTVTSAQKNPTAFYLCASSLGQANYGYTFGSGTRLTVV.

V is TRBV7-6 and J is TRBJ2-7, with D possibly called TRBD1 or TRBD2 (5 bases each). CDR3 length: 14 amino acids. Trimming took 1 base from V and 5 from J, leaving 12 bases between them. Looked up from germline, CDR1 is SGHVS and CDR2 is FNYEAQ. Here the CDR3 reads CASSLVVGVNEQYF. For the CDR3, the DNA is TGTGCCAGCAGCTTAGTGGTGGGGGTAAACGAGCAGTACTTC.

The chain has TRBV5-1 and TRBJ1-1; TRBD1 matches at 10 bases. V was clipped by 0 bases and J by 2 bases; unmatched bases: 7. This CDR3 comprises 17 residues. Per the germline V gene, CDR1 is SGHRS and CDR2 is YFSETQ. The CDR3 spells CASSLATGGGGNTEAFF. CDR3 coding DNA: TGCGCCAGCAGCTTGGCGACAGGGGGCGGCGGAAACACTGAAGCTTTCTTT.

The chain combines TRBV7-3 with TRBJ2-5; no definite D call. The CDR3 runs 13 residues. The germline V gene has CDR1 SGHTA and CDR2 FQGTGA. Trimming took 5 bases from V and 3 from J, leaving 10 bases between them. For the CDR3, the DNA is TGTGCCAGCAGCCCCCGGCCAGAAGAGACCCAGTACTTC. The encoded protein is CASSPRPEETQYF.